This is a list of T cell receptor beta chains from one sample in a study of blood T cell repertoires in COVID-19. Sequencing used immunoSEQ multiplex PCR; TCRdb keeps in-frame clones, though not all of them. The sample carries over 150,000 clones, roughly 87% recorded once. Specimen: PBMCs or T cells enriched from blood (not recorded which). These receptors originate from a woman between 50 and 59 years old who had recovered from COVID-19. The CDR3 runs from the conserved cysteine through the conserved F or W. The D gene is left open where the match is weak. Clone size, where shown, is once, few, many, or a class for clones that have expanded.

>TRBJ1-2|TRBV29-1|.|.
CSVESMGDYGYTF
TGCAGCGTTGAATCTATGGGAGACTATGGCTACACCTTC
>TRBJ2-5|TRBV7-2|TRBD2|few
CASSLIAGGSDAVMGTQYF
TGTGCCAGCAGTTTAATAGCTGGCGGGAGCGATGCAGTAATGGGGACCCAGTACTTC
>TRBJ2-5|TRBV3-1/TRBV3-2|.|.
CASSRLGSLVEETQYF
TGTGCCAGCAGCCGCCTCGGGAGTCTGGTTGAAGAGACCCAGTACTTC
>TRBJ2-5|TRBV20-1|.|.
CSAGRQETQYF
TGCAGCGCCGGGAGACAAGAGACCCAGTACTTC
>TRBJ1-5|TRBV3-1/TRBV3-2|TRBD1|.
CASSLGTGNQPQHF
TGTGCCAGCAGCCTCGGGACAGGGAATCAGCCCCAGCATTTT
>TRBJ2-3|TRBV19|TRBD2|.
CASSTGLDTTQYF
TGTGCCAGTAGTACAGGACTAGATACTACGCAGTATTTT
>TRBJ2-1|TRBV13|.|.
CASRYNNEQFF
TGTGCCAGCAGGTATAACAATGAGCAGTTCTTC
>TRBJ2-1|TRBV7-6|TRBD2|.
CASSLRLAGYNEQFF
TGTGCCAGCAGCTTAAGGCTAGCGGGATACAATGAGCAGTTCTTC
>TRBJ2-1|TRBV19|.|.
CASGHNYDEQFF
TGTGCCAGTGGCCATAATTATGATGAGCAGTTCTTC
>TRBJ1-1|TRBV11-2|.|.
CASSQMNTEAFF
TGTGCCAGCAGCCAAATGAACACTGAAGCTTTCTTT
>TRBJ2-1|TRBV28|.|.
CASSLTGMRMDNEQFF
TGTGCCAGCAGTTTAACCGGGATGAGGATGGACAATGAGCAGTTCTTC
>TRBJ2-2|TRBV9|TRBD2|.
CASTTSGRTGELFF
TGTGCCAGCACGACTAGCGGGAGGACCGGGGAGCTGTTTTTT
>TRBJ1-2|TRBV27|.|.
CASSPSGDWYGYTF
TGTGCCAGCAGTCCCTCGGGAGACTGGTATGGCTACACCTTC
>TRBJ2-7|TRBV10-2|TRBD1|.
CASSEFTGGTYEQYF
TGCGCCAGCAGTGAGTTTACAGGGGGGACCTACGAGCAGTACTTC
>TRBJ1-1|TRBV27|TRBD1|.
CASSRSGGNTEAFF
TGTGCCAGCAGTCGATCAGGGGGGAACACTGAAGCTTTCTTT
>TRBJ1-6|TRBV11-2|.|.
CASSLGHYNSPLHF
TGTGCCAGCAGCTTGGGACATTATAATTCACCCCTCCACTTT
>TRBJ2-1|TRBV27|TRBD1|.
CASSSDTGTALYNEQFF
TGTGCCAGCAGTTCGGACACCGGGACAGCGTTATACAATGAGCAGTTCTTC
>TRBJ1-2|TRBV5-8|TRBD1|few
CASSLEGGRGEYGYTF
TGTGCCAGCAGCTTGGAGGGCGGCAGGGGGGAGTATGGCTACACCTTC